A selection of T cell receptor beta chains follows, all from one sample in a study of PD-1 blockade in classical Hodgkin lymphoma. Clones were sequenced by immunoSEQ multiplex PCR, and TCRdb holds only the in-frame ones, with some missing. The sample has about 25,000 clones, around 94% seen once. Input material: peripheral blood mononuclear cells (PBMCs). These receptors were obtained from a human donor with classical Hodgkin lymphoma. Each CDR3 is given with its conserved first and last residue. A D gene is named only where the DNA matches it firmly. Clone size is stated in some rows and not others, as once, few, many or a class when expanded.

D,J,size,V,CDR3,DNA
-,TRBJ2-7,-,TRBV7-2,CASSRTAYEQYF,TGTGCCAGCAGCCGGACAGCCTACGAGCAGTACTTC
-,TRBJ1-4,-,TRBV7-9,CASSFRYEKLFF,TGTGCCAGCAGCTTTCGGTATGAAAAACTGTTTTTT
TRBD2,TRBJ2-1,-,TRBV4-3,CASSPQGTSGRPEVNEQFF,TGCGCCAGCAGCCCCCAAGGGACTAGCGGGAGGCCCGAGGTCAATGAGCAGTTCTTC
-,TRBJ2-5,once,TRBV21-1,CASSKPLGETQYF,TGTGCCAGCAGCAAGCCACTAGGGGAGACCCAGTACTTC
-,TRBJ1-1,-,TRBV5-4,CASSFTSQGTEAFF,TGTGCCAGCAGCTTCACTTCCCAGGGCACTGAAGCTTTCTTT
TRBD1,TRBJ1-1,-,TRBV15,CATSIQGGHTEAFF,TGTGCCACCAGCATACAGGGGGGGCACACTGAAGCTTTCTTT
-,TRBJ1-1,few,TRBV5-4,CASSSAKQGNTEAFF,TGTGCCAGCAGCTCAGCAAAACAGGGGAACACTGAAGCTTTCTTT
TRBD1,TRBJ1-4,-,TRBV7-2,CASSLVGGQGSGSEKLFF,TGTGCCAGCAGCTTAGTAGGGGGACAGGGTTCGGGAAGTGAAAAACTGTTTTTT
-,TRBJ1-6,-,TRBV30,CAWSPDNSPLHF,TGTGCCTGGAGTCCGGATAATTCACCCCTCCACTTT
-,TRBJ2-1,-,TRBV2,CASSPSTSSYNEQFF,TGTGCCAGCAGCCCGTCAACTAGCAGCTACAATGAGCAGTTCTTC
-,TRBJ2-3,-,TRBV5-1,CASSIGHSTDTQYF,TGCGCCAGCAGCATCGGACATAGCACAGATACGCAGTATTTT
-,TRBJ2-2,once,TRBV10-3,CAIGEDHGELFF,TGTGCCATCGGGGAGGACCACGGGGAGCTGTTTTTT
-,TRBJ2-3,-,TRBV7-2,CASSLTIFSTDTQYF,TGTGCCAGCAGCTTGACCATCTTTAGCACAGATACGCAGTATTTT
TRBD1,TRBJ1-4,-,TRBV5-4,CASSLNQGGGNEKLFF,TGTGCCAGCAGCTTGAATCAGGGGGGAGGGAATGAAAAACTGTTTTTT
-,TRBJ1-5,-,TRBV15,CATSDGQSTSNQPQHF,TGTGCCACCAGCGATGGACAGTCGACTAGCAATCAGCCCCAGCATTTT
TRBD1,TRBJ1-5,-,TRBV5-6,CASSLNRGASNQPQHF,TGTGCCAGCAGCCTCAACAGGGGGGCAAGCAATCAGCCCCAGCATTTT
-,TRBJ1-2,-,TRBV5-1,CASSLTERGAYGYTF,TGCGCCAGCAGCTTAACAGAGCGGGGAGCCTATGGCTACACCTTC
TRBD1,TRBJ2-2,-,TRBV10-3,CAITETGSDGELFF,TGTGCCATCACTGAGACAGGGTCCGACGGGGAGCTGTTTTTT